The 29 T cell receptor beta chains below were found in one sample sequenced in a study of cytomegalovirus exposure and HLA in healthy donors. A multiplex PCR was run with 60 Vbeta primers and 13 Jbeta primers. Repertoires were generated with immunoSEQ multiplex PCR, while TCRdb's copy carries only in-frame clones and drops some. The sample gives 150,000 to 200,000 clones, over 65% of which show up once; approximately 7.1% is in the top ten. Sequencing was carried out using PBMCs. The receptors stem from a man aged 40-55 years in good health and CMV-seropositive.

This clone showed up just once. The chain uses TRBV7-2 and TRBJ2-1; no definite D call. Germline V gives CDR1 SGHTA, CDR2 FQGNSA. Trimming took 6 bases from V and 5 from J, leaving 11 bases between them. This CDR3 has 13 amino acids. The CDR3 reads CASRSPFDNEQFF. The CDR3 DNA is TGTGCCAGCAGGTCCCCCTTCGACAATGAGCAGTTCTTC.

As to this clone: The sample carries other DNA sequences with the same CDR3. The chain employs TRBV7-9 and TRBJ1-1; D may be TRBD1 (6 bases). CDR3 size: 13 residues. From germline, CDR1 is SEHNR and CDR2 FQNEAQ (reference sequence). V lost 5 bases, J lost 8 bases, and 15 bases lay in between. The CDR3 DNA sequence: TGTGCCAGCAGCCTCCCCGGTGGGACAGAAGCTTTCTTT. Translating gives CASSLPGGTEAFF.

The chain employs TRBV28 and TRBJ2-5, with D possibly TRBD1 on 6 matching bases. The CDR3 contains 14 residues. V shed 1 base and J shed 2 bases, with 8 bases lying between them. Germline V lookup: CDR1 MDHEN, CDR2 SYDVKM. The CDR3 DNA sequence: TGTGCCAGCAGTTTATCCCAGGGGCAAGAGACCCAGTACTTC. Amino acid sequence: CASSLSQGQETQYF. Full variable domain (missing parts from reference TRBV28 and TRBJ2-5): DVKVTQSSRYLVKRTGEKVFLECVQDMDHENMFWYRQDPGLGLRLIYFSYDVKMKEKGDIPEGYSVSREKKERFSLILESASTNQTSMYLCASSLSQGQETQYFGPGTRLLVL.

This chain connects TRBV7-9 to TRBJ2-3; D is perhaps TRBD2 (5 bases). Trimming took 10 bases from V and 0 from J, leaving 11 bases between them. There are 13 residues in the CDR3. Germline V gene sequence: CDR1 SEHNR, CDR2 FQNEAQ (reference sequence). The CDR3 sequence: CATRGPSTDTQYF. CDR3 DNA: TGTGCCACTAGAGGGCCTAGCACAGATACGCAGTATTTT.

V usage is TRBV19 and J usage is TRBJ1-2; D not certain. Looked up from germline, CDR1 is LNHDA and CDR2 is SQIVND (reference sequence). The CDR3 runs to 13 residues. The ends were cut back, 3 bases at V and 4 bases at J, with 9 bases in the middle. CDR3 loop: CASSIGSLYGYTF. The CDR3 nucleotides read TGTGCCAGTAGTATCGGGTCCCTCTATGGCTACACCTTC.

In DNA form, the CDR3 reads TGCGCCAGCAGCTACCCGAGGGGGGGAGGTCCCGGGGAGCTGTTTTTT. This codes for CASSYPRGGGPGELFF. J is TRBJ2-2 and V is TRBV4-1; D might be TRBD2 (7 bases). Deletions cut 5 bases from V and 6 bases from J, with 19 bases between. Germline values: CDR1 MGHRA, CDR2 YSYEKL. CDR3 length: 16 amino acids.

CDR3 amino acids: CASSEWAEETQYF. DNA of the CDR3: TGTGCCAGCAGTGAATGGGCCGAAGAGACCCAGTACTTC. This sequence joins TRBV25-1 and TRBJ2-5; D is uncertain. Trimming cost V 1 base and J 3 bases, with 6 bases left between them. This CDR3 has 13 residues. Germline V lookup: CDR1 MGHDK, CDR2 SYGVNS.

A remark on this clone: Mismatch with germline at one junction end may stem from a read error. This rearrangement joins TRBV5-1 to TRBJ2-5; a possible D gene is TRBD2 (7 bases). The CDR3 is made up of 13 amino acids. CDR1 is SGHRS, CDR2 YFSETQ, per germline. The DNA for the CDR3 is TGCGCCAGCACCTTGGGGGGGCAGGAGACCCAGTACTTC. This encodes CASTLGGQETQYF. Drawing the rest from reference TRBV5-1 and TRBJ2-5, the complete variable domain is KAGVTQTPRYLIKTRGQQVTLSCSPISGHRSVSWYQQTPGQGLQFLFEYFSETQRNKGNFPGRFSGRQFSNSRSEMNVSTLELGDSALYLCASTLGGQETQYFGPGTRLLVL.

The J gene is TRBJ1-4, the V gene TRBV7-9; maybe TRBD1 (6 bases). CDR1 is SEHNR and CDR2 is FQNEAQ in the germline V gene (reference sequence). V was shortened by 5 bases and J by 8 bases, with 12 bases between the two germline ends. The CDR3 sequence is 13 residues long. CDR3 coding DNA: TGTGCCAGCAGCCCCAGGGGCCGGGAAAAACTGTTTTTT. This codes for CASSPRGREKLFF.

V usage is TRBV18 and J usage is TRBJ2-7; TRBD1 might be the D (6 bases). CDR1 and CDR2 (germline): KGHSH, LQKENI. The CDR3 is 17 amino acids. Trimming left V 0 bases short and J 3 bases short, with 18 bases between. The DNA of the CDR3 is TGTGCCAGCTCACCACCAAAGGGCCGGGACACCGACTACGAGCAGTACTTC. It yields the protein CASSPPKGRDTDYEQYF.

Here the CDR3 DNA reads TGCGCCAGCAGCTTGAGGACAGGGTGGGGCGAGCAGTACTTC. It is translated as CASSLRTGWGEQYF. The V call is TRBV5-1, the J call TRBJ2-7; 8 nucleotides agree with TRBD1. Trimming took 1 base from V and 6 from J; bases not matched to a gene: 6. This CDR3 spans 14 amino acids. Germline values: CDR1 SGHRS, CDR2 YFSETQ.

As DNA, the CDR3 is TGTGCCAGCAGCCCCCGGGGACAGAGCTACGAGCAGTACTTC. Amino acid sequence: CASSPRGQSYEQYF. The chain joins TRBV9 to TRBJ2-7; TRBD1 matches 7 bases. CDR1 SGDLS and CDR2 YYNGEE come from the germline V gene. The CDR3 consists of 14 residues. The junction had 7 bases not matched to a gene; V was cut back by 4 bases and J by 3 bases.

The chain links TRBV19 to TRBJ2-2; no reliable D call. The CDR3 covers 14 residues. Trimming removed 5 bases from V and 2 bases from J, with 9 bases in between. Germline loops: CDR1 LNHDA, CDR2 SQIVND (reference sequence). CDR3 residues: CASSVLGNTGELFF. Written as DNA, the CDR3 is TGTGCCAGTAGTGTCCTAGGTAACACCGGGGAGCTGTTTTTT.

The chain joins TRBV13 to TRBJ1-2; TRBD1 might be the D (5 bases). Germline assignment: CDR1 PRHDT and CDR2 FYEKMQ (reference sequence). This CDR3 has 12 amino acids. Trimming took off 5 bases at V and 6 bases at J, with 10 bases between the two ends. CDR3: CASSATVDGYTF. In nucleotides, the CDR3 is TGTGCCAGCAGCGCGACAGTCGATGGCTACACCTTC.

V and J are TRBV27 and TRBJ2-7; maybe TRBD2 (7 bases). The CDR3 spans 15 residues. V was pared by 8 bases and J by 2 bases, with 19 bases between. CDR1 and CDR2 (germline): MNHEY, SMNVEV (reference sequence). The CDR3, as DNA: TGTGCCAGCGTGGGGGGGCCTGGCCCGGCCTACGAGCAGTACTTC. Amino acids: CASVGGPGPAYEQYF.

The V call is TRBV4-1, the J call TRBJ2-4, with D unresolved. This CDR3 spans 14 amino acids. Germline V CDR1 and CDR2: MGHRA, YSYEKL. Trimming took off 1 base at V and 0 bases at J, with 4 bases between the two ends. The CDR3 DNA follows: TGCGCCAGCAGCCAAGGTCTAGCCAAAAACATTCAGTACTTC. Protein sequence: CASSQGLAKNIQYF.

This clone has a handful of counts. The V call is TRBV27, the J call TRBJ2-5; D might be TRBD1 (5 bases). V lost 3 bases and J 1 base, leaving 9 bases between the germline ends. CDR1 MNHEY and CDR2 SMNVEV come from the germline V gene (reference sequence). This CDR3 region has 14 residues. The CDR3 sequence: CASSFSGPQETQYF. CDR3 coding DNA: TGTGCCAGCAGTTTCTCAGGGCCCCAAGAGACCCAGTACTTC.

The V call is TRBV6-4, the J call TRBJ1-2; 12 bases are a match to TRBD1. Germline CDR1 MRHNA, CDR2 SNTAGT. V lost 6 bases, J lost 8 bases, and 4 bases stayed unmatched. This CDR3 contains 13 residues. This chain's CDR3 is CASRGQGAQGYTF. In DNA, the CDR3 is TGTGCCAGCAGGGGACAGGGGGCGCAAGGCTACACCTTC.

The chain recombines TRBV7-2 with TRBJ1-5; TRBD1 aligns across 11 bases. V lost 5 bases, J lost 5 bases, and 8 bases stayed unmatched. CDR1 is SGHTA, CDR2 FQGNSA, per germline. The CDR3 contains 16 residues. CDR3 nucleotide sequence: TGTGCCAGCAGCCCCCGGGACAGGGGGGCCGATCAGCCCCAGCATTTT. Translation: CASSPRDRGADQPQHF.

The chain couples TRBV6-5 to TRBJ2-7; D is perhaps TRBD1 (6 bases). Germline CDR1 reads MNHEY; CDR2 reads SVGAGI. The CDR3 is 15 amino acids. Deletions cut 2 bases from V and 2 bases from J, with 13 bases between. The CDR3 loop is CASSYTGTRPYEQYF. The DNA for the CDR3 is TGTGCCAGCAGTTACACTGGGACAAGACCCTACGAGCAGTACTTC.

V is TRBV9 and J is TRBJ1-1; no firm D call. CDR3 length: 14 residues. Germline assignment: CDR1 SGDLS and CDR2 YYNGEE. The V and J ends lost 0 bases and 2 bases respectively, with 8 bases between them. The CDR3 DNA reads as TGTGCCAGCAGCGTAGAGGCGGTAAACACTGAAGCTTTCTTT. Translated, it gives CASSVEAVNTEAFF.

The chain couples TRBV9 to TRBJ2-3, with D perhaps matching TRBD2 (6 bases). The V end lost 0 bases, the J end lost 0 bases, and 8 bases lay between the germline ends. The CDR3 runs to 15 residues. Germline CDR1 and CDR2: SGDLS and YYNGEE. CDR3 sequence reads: CASSVVGTSTDTQYF. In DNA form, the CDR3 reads TGTGCCAGCAGCGTAGTTGGGACTAGCACAGATACGCAGTATTTT.

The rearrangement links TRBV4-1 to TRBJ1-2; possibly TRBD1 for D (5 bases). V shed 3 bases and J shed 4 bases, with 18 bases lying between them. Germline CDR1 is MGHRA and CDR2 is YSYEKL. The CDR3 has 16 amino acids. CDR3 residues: CASSQSVGRAPYGYTF. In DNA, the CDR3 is TGCGCCAGCAGCCAGTCCGTGGGCAGGGCTCCCTATGGCTACACCTTC.

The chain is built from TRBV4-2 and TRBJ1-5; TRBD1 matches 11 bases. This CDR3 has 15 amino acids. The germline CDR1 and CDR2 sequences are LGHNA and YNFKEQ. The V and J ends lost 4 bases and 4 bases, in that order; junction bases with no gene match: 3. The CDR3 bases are TGTGCCAGCAGCCCGGGACAGGGGGTTAATCAGCCCCAGCATTTT. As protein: CASSPGQGVNQPQHF.

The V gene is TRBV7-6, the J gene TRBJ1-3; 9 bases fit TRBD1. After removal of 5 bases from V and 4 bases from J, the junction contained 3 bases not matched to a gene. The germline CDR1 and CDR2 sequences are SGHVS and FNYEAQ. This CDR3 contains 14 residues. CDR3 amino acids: CASSQGQGGNTIYF. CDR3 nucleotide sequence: TGTGCCAGCAGCCAGGGACAGGGCGGAAACACCATATATTTT.

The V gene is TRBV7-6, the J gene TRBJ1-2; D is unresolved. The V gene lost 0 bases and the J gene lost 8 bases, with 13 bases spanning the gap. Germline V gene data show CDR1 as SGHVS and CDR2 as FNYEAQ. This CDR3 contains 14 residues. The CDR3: CASSLADNAAGYTF. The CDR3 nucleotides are TGTGCCAGCAGCTTAGCTGACAACGCCGCGGGCTACACCTTC.

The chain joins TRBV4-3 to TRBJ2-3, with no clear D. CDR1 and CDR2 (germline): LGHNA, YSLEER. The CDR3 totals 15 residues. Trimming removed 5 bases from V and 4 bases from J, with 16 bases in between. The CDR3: CASSSRGLISDTQYF. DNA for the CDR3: TGCGCCAGCAGCTCAAGAGGCCTCATCTCAGATACGCAGTATTTT.

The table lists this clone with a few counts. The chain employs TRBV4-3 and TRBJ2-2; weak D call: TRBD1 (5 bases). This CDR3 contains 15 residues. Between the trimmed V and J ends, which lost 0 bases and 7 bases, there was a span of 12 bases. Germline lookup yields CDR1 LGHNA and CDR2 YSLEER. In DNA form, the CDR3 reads TGCGCCAGCAGCCAAGATTTCAGGGATCACGGGGAGCTGTTTTTT. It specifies CASSQDFRDHGELFF.

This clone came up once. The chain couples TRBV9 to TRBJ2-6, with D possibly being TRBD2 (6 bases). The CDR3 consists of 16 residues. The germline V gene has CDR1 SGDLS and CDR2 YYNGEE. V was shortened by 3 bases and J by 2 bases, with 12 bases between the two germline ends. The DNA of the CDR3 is TGTGCCAGCAGCGCGGGAGTGGGGGCTGGGGCCAACGTCCTGACTTTC. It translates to CASSAGVGAGANVLTF.